A single sample gave rise to the 22 T cell receptor beta chains below, sequenced in a study of monozygotic twins with cystic fibrosis. The repertoire was sequenced with immunoSEQ multiplex PCR; TCRdb's copy has only in-frame clones and lacks some. The sample has tens of thousands of clones; just over 95% are singletons. The sample taken for sequencing was blood. All receptors derive from a girl aged 2-10 years with cystic fibrosis.

The rearrangement joins TRBV9 to TRBJ2-2; D unclear. The V gene lost 0 bases and the J gene lost 6 bases, with 12 bases spanning the gap. CDR1 and CDR2 (germline): SGDLS, YYNGEE. The CDR3 has 15 residues. CDR3 coding DNA: TGTGCCAGCAGCGTAGATCTCCCTAAGGCCGGGGAGCTGTTTTTT. Residues: CASSVDLPKAGELFF.

The chain links TRBV25-1 to TRBJ2-7; D may be TRBD2 (6 bases). V was pared by 9 bases and J by 4 bases, with 13 bases between. CDR1 is MGHDK, CDR2 SYGVNS, per germline. This CDR3 comprises 12 residues. This CDR3 reads CASAGISYEQYF. As DNA, the CDR3 is TGTGCCAGTGCGGGAATTAGTTACGAGCAGTACTTC.

The J gene is TRBJ1-4, the V gene TRBV9; possible D gene TRBD1, 5 bases. The CDR3 loop spans 14 amino acids. V lost 1 base and J lost 6, with 10 bases in between. Germline V gene data show CDR1 as SGDLS and CDR2 as YYNGEE. This CDR3 is CASSVFGGDEKLFF. The CDR3, as DNA: TGTGCCAGCAGCGTATTTGGGGGAGATGAAAAACTGTTTTTT.

The J gene is TRBJ1-1, the V gene TRBV7-2, with D possibly TRBD1 on 6 matching bases. The CDR3 totals 15 residues. Trimming pared 1 base from V and 1 base from J, leaving 10 bases between. Per germline, CDR1 SGHTA and CDR2 FQGNSA. CDR3 residues: CASSLDVRGNTEAFF. The DNA of the CDR3 is TGTGCCAGCAGCTTAGATGTCAGGGGGAACACTGAAGCTTTCTTT. The entire variable domain, with the rest obtained from reference TRBV7-2 and TRBJ1-1, is as follows: GAGVSQSPSNKVTEKGKDVELRCDPISGHTALYWYRQSLGQGLEFLIYFQGNSAPDKSGLPSDRFSAERTGGSVSTLTIQRTQQEDSAVYLCASSLDVRGNTEAFFGQGTRLTVV.

This sequence joins TRBV6-5 and TRBJ1-1; a possible D gene is TRBD1 (5 bases). CDR1 and CDR2 from the germline V gene are MNHEY and SVGAGI. Trimming left V 6 bases short and J 5 bases short, with 16 bases between. The length of the CDR3 is 14 residues. This chain's CDR3 is CASRPDKFETEAFF. In DNA form, the CDR3 reads TGTGCCAGCAGGCCGGACAAATTCGAAACTGAAGCTTTCTTT.

V gene TRBV7-2 combines with J gene TRBJ2-3; D is undetermined. With 2 bases removed from V and 9 bases from J, the gap between germline ends came to 6 bases. Germline values: CDR1 SGHTA, CDR2 FQGNSA. The CDR3 totals 11 residues. CDR3 protein: CASSLLDTQYF. In nucleotides, the CDR3 is TGTGCCAGCAGCTTACTCGACACGCAGTATTTT.

The chain links TRBV6-5 to TRBJ1-2, with D unresolved. CDR1 and CDR2 (germline): MNHEY, SVGAGI. The CDR3 sequence is 12 residues long. V gave up 7 bases and J gave up 1 base, with 7 bases separating them. CDR3: CASMRFNYGYTF. CDR3 nucleotides: TGTGCCAGCATGCGATTTAACTATGGCTACACCTTC.

The chain carries TRBV7-2 and TRBJ1-1; D gene uncertain. V lost 5 bases, J lost 0 bases, and 7 bases lay in between. The germline CDR1 and CDR2 sequences are SGHTA and FQGNSA. This CDR3 has 13 amino acids. The CDR3 DNA reads TGTGCCAGCAGCGCCCGGTTGAACACTGAAGCTTTCTTT. Its translation: CASSARLNTEAFF. The variable domain in full, completed from reference TRBV7-2 and TRBJ1-1, reads GAGVSQSPSNKVTEKGKDVELRCDPISGHTALYWYRQSLGQGLEFLIYFQGNSAPDKSGLPSDRFSAERTGGSVSTLTIQRTQQEDSAVYLCASSARLNTEAFFGQGTRLTVV.

The V and J genes are TRBV4-2 and TRBJ2-7; the D is unclear. The CDR3 sequence is 12 residues long. Trimming removed 0 bases from V and 7 bases from J, with 7 bases in between. Germline V lookup: CDR1 LGHNA, CDR2 YNFKEQ. DNA for the CDR3: TGTGCCAGCAGCCAAGAAGGTCAAGAGCAGTACTTC. Translation gives CASSQEGQEQYF.

The gene calls are TRBV18 and TRBJ1-5; 8 bases match TRBD1. V trimming: 3 bases; J trimming: 4 bases; junction bases outside the gene matches: 5. The length of the CDR3 is 15 residues. Germline V gene data show CDR1 as KGHSH and CDR2 as LQKENI. The CDR3 DNA reads as TGTGCCAGCTCACCGTCGGGACAGGTGAATCAGCCCCAGCATTTT. It specifies CASSPSGQVNQPQHF.

V and J are TRBV7-2 and TRBJ2-5; possible D gene TRBD2, 6 bases. Trimming took 5 bases from V and 1 from J, leaving 11 bases between them. Germline V CDR1 and CDR2: SGHTA, FQGNSA. The CDR3 spans 14 residues. Written as DNA, the CDR3 is TGTGCCAGCAGCCCGGGACTGGCCCAAGAGACCCAGTACTTC. This gives the protein CASSPGLAQETQYF.

The rearrangement links TRBV28 to TRBJ2-7, with D perhaps being TRBD1 or TRBD2 (5 bases each). The CDR3 consists of 14 residues. With 5 bases removed from V and 5 bases from J, the gap between germline ends came to 16 bases. Germline CDR1 is MDHEN and CDR2 is SYDVKM. Here the CDR3 DNA reads TGTGCCAGCAGTCGAGGGACCCTGACCCACGAGCAGTACTTC. It encodes CASSRGTLTHEQYF.

The chain recombines TRBV4-1 with TRBJ2-1; no clear D gene. V was clipped by 0 bases and J by 5 bases, with 8 bases between them. This CDR3 spans 14 amino acids. Germline V gene data show CDR1 as MGHRA and CDR2 as YSYEKL. The CDR3 spells CASSQDARNNEQFF. The CDR3 DNA sequence: TGCGCCAGCAGCCAAGATGCCCGGAACAATGAGCAGTTCTTC.

This chain links TRBV6-5 with TRBJ1-3, with D unclear. CDR3 length equals 15 residues. Between the trimmed V and J ends, which lost 0 bases and 2 bases, there was a span of 8 bases. Germline assignment: CDR1 MNHEY and CDR2 SVGAGI. In nucleotides, the CDR3 is TGTGCCAGCAGTTACTCCTTATCCCCTGGAAACACCATATATTTT. This gives the protein CASSYSLSPGNTIYF.

V usage is TRBV30 and J usage is TRBJ1-1, with D unresolved. The CDR3 has 12 amino acids. Trimming stripped 4 bases from V and 4 bases from J, with 10 bases between. Germline V gene data show CDR1 as GTSNPN and CDR2 as SVGIG (reference sequence). CDR3 amino acids: CAWTPRSTEAFF. DNA for the CDR3: TGTGCCTGGACTCCAAGGAGCACTGAAGCTTTCTTT.

The DNA of the CDR3 is TGTGCCAGCAGTGAATATTTATTGGGAGCAGGGGACACTGAAGCTTTCTTT. Protein sequence: CASSEYLLGAGDTEAFF. The V gene is TRBV6-1, the J gene TRBJ1-1; D is perhaps TRBD1 (6 bases). The germline CDR1 and CDR2 sequences are MNHNS and SASEGT. This CDR3 is built from 17 residues. Trimming took off 2 bases at V and 3 bases at J, with 19 bases between the two ends.

V gene TRBV5-5 combines with J gene TRBJ2-1, with 10 bases matching TRBD2. Losses at the gene ends were 4 bases for V and 6 bases for J; bases not matched to a gene: 7. The length of the CDR3 is 15 residues. Germline assignment: CDR1 SGHKS and CDR2 YYEKEE (reference sequence). The CDR3 region has the DNA TGTGCCAGCAGCCCTACTAGCGGGACGGGCAATGAGCAGTTCTTC. Translating it yields CASSPTSGTGNEQFF.

Only one count was recorded for this clone. This chain links TRBV2 with TRBJ1-2, with D hard to call. The germline V gene has CDR1 SNHLY and CDR2 FYNNEI. This CDR3 has 11 amino acids. Trimming took 7 bases from V and 7 from J, leaving 10 bases between them. As DNA, the CDR3 is TGTGCCAGCAAACTATCAGCTGGCTACACCTTC. This gives the protein CASKLSAGYTF.

V gene TRBV15 combines with J gene TRBJ2-2, with D tentatively TRBD2 (6 bases). Between the trimmed V and J ends, which lost 5 bases and 5 bases, there was a span of 21 bases. The V gene's germline CDR1 is LNHNV and CDR2 YYDKDF (reference sequence). This CDR3 comprises 17 residues. CDR3 in amino acids: CATSGAGRDRNTGELFF. CDR3 nucleotides: TGTGCCACCAGCGGAGCGGGCAGGGACCGGAATACCGGGGAGCTGTTTTTT.

This clone has a single count. The genes are TRBV5-6 and TRBJ2-7; TRBD2 matches 9 bases. Germline CDR1 reads SGHDT; CDR2 reads YYEEEE. V shed 6 bases, J shed 5 bases, and the junction held 21 bases outside the gene matches. The CDR3 spans 18 residues. In nucleotides, the CDR3 is TGTGCCAGCAACGGAGGGGGACTAGCACAATCCTTGCGGCACGAGCAGTACTTC. This sequence encodes CASNGGGLAQSLRHEQYF.

This chain connects TRBV4-2 to TRBJ2-5, with D tentatively TRBD2 (6 bases). The CDR3 runs to 14 residues. V lost 1 base and J lost 5, with 11 bases in between. In germline, CDR1 is LGHNA, CDR2 YNFKEQ. The CDR3 DNA follows: TGTGCCAGCAGCCAAGTGGGGAGCGGGGAGACCCAGTACTTC. Its protein is CASSQVGSGETQYF.

The chain links TRBV5-6 to TRBJ1-4; a possible D gene is TRBD1 (6 bases). This CDR3 region has 16 residues. CDR1 SGHDT and CDR2 YYEEEE come from the germline V gene. Trimming removed 0 bases from V and 8 bases from J, with 17 bases in between. The CDR3 loop reads CASSLGAGARLEKLFF. CDR3 DNA: TGTGCCAGCAGCTTGGGAGCAGGGGCACGATTGGAAAAACTGTTTTTT.